This T cell receptor beta chain was sequenced during a study of brain T cells in children with intractable seizures. Whole-study findings and limits: Patients' HCMV serostatus was unknown; virus specificity rests on CDR3 similarity alone. Pre- and post-surgery blood differed in depth, so pre-surgery absences may be undersampling.

The data were produced by immunoSEQ multiplex PCR, yet TCRdb's version contains in-frame clones alone and is incomplete. This table has tens of thousands of clones, around nine tenths appearing once. Comments on this clone: Its antigen is undetermined.

The sequenced cases were selected for having the highest brain T cell transcript signatures. CDR1 SGHRS and CDR2 YFSETQ come from the germline V gene. The CDR3 sequence is 17 residues long. V trimming: 0 bases; J trimming: 3 bases; junction bases outside the gene matches: 6. The rearrangement links TRBV5-1 to TRBJ2-2, with TRBD2 matching 9 bases. The clonotype originates from a girl aged 2-10 years with Rasmussen encephalitis and intractable seizures. The input for sequencing was peripheral blood, taken at surgery. The CDR3 loop reads CASSLGALAGYTGELFF. The CDR3 nucleotides are TGCGCCAGCAGCTTGGGCGCCCTAGCGGGATACACCGGGGAGCTGTTTTTT.